What follows is one T cell receptor beta chain and its context. Its target is not known. The sample comes from a study of T cell repertoires in cytomegalovirus infection. TCRdb re-analysed the reads in MiXCR, keeping a single row per CDR3 protein. The data hold approximately 500,000 distinct CDR3 sequences, with roughly 34% observed a single time. V was shortened by 4 bases and J by 0 bases, with 9 bases between the two germline ends. CDR3 length equals 15 residues. The source material was cultured PBMCs, sampled from culture after CMV antigen stimulation. The TCR was taken from a human donor in good health (CMV status not recorded). Some clones in this sample may be carry-over from other donors' samples. This chain joins TRBV12-3 or TRBV12-4 and TRBJ2-2; the D is unclear. The CDR3 coding sequence is TGTGCCAGCAGTTCGGAGCCCCCGAACACCGGGGAGCTGTTTTTT. Its translation: CASSSEPPNTGELFF.